A selection of T cell receptor beta chains follows, all from one sample in a study of blood T cell repertoires in COVID-19. The table came from immunoSEQ multiplex PCR; TCRdb's copy has only in-frame clones and leaves some out. The sample has some 200,000 clones; 65% to 85% are singletons. The sample taken for sequencing was PBMCs or T cells enriched from blood (not recorded which). Receptor source: a woman in her forties with acute COVID-19. CDR3s include the opening cysteine and the closing phenylalanine or tryptophan. A D gene is named only where the DNA matches it firmly. Not every row has a clone size; where given, it reads once, few, many or a size class.

v_call,j_call,d_call,clone_size,cdr3_aa,cdr3_nt
TRBV27,TRBJ1-2,TRBD1,-,CASSFRDSPNYGYTF,TGTGCCAGCAGTTTCCGGGACAGCCCTAACTATGGCTACACCTTC
TRBV4-3,TRBJ2-1,TRBD1,once,CASSQDQQGAYNEQFF,TGCGCCAGCAGCCAAGATCAACAGGGGGCCTACAATGAGCAGTTCTTC
TRBV6-2/TRBV6-3,TRBJ1-6,-,-,CASSYSMGSAGSPLHF,TGTGCCAGCAGTTACTCGATGGGGAGCGCCGGTTCACCCCTCCACTTT
TRBV6-1,TRBJ1-5,-,-,CASSEIGISNQPQHF,TGTGCCAGCAGTGAAATCGGGATTAGCAATCAGCCCCAGCATTTT
TRBV19,TRBJ1-5,-,-,CATAGVSNQPQHF,TGTGCCACCGCGGGAGTTAGCAATCAGCCCCAGCATTTT
TRBV5-1,TRBJ2-7,-,few,CASSLRGWGSYEQYF,TGCGCCAGCAGCTTGCGAGGGTGGGGCTCCTACGAGCAGTACTTC
TRBV28,TRBJ1-2,-,-,CASRGEVWIDYGYTF,TGTGCCAGCAGAGGAGAAGTGTGGATTGACTATGGCTACACCTTC
TRBV10-3,TRBJ1-2,-,-,CAISESREQADGYTF,TGTGCCATCAGTGAGTCGAGGGAGCAGGCGGACGGCTACACCTTC
TRBV19,TRBJ2-2,-,few,CASSITRSTGELFF,TGTGCCAGTAGTATTACTCGAAGCACCGGGGAGCTGTTTTTT
TRBV7-3,TRBJ1-1,TRBD1,-,CASSLFPGQGLNTEAFF,TGTGCCAGCAGCTTGTTTCCGGGACAGGGCTTGAACACTGAAGCTTTCTTT
TRBV28,TRBJ1-4,TRBD1,few,CASSRQGNEKLFF,TGTGCCAGCAGTAGACAGGGTAATGAAAAACTGTTTTTT
TRBV5-8,TRBJ1-2,TRBD1,few,CASSKAGTGLNYGYTF,TGTGCCAGCAGCAAAGCCGGGACAGGTCTTAACTATGGCTACACCTTC
TRBV7-9,TRBJ1-5,-,-,CASSTEQGQPQHF,TGTGCCAGCAGCACCGAACAGGGTCAGCCCCAGCATTTT
TRBV28,TRBJ1-3,-,-,CASSLRSGGNTIYF,TGTGCCAGCAGTTTACGGTCGGGAGGAAACACCATATATTTT
TRBV29-1,TRBJ1-1,-,-,CSVKHPNTEAFF,TGCAGCGTTAAGCACCCGAACACTGAAGCTTTCTTT
TRBV4-3,TRBJ2-5,TRBD2,-,CASSQAGGEETQYF,TGCGCCAGCAGCCAAGCGGGAGGGGAAGAGACCCAGTACTTC
TRBV30,TRBJ2-7,TRBD2,few,CAWSSIEREVREQYF,TGTGCCTGGAGTAGTATTGAGCGGGAGGTTCGCGAGCAGTACTTC
TRBV2,TRBJ2-3,-,-,CASSAGDTQYF,TGTGCCAGCAGCGCGGGAGATACGCAGTATTTT
TRBV5-5,TRBJ1-4,-,-,CASSSPGAPDEKLFF,TGTGCCAGCAGCTCGCCAGGGGCCCCGGATGAAAAACTGTTTTTT
TRBV6-5,TRBJ2-3,TRBD2,few,CASAKGLAGTDTQYF,TGTGCCAGCGCTAAGGGACTAGCGGGGACAGATACGCAGTATTTT
TRBV12-5,TRBJ1-1,-,-,CASRSSGTEAFF,TGTGCTAGCCGGTCGTCAGGCACTGAAGCTTTCTTT
TRBV4-3,TRBJ1-2,-,-,CASSQGLNQFYGYTF,TGCGCCAGCAGCCAAGGGTTGAATCAGTTCTATGGCTACACCTTC
TRBV3-1/TRBV3-2,TRBJ2-3,TRBD2,-,CASSQGVRTSGSYGTDTQYF,TGTGCCAGCAGCCAAGGGGTTAGGACTAGCGGGAGTTACGGGACAGATACGCAGTATTTT